The 13 T cell receptor beta chains given below trace back to one sample, sequenced in a study of blood T cells in healthy people across ages. Primed by a sample-barcoded 5' primer and a J-beta primer mix, a second PCR proceeded for 7 to 11 cycles. One entry per CDR3 protein results from TCRdb running MiXCR on the 5' RACE reads. This table holds about 1.8 million distinct CDR3 sequences, 49% found once. Sequencing was performed on blood. The origin of the receptors is a woman in her 40s in good health.

This clonotype was observed a handful of times. V usage is TRBV12-3 or TRBV12-4 and J usage is TRBJ2-3; 9 bases fit TRBD2. CDR3 length equals 16 residues. The V segment lost 3 bases and the J segment 2 bases; nucleotides outside the gene matches: 6. The CDR3 DNA reads as TGTGCCAGCAGTTTTGGAGCGGGGGGATACACAGATACGCAGTATTTT. Amino acids: CASSFGAGGYTDTQYF.

The genes are TRBV10-3 and TRBJ1-5; 8 bases are a match to TRBD1. With V trimmed by 6 bases and J by 6 bases, 7 bases remained unmatched. The CDR3 is 14 residues long. CDR1 ENHRY and CDR2 SYGVKD come from the germline V gene. CDR3 sequence: CAIRETGGGQPQHF. DNA for the CDR3: TGTGCCATCAGAGAAACAGGGGGGGGTCAGCCCCAGCATTTT.

This clonotype has just a few counts. An end of the junction does not agree with germline; a read error may underlie this. This rearrangement joins TRBV6-2 or TRBV6-3 to TRBJ2-3; D is ambiguous. This CDR3 comprises 14 residues. From germline, CDR1 is MNHEY and CDR2 SVGEGT. The CDR3 here is CASSHSSHADTQYF. The CDR3 DNA sequence: TGTGCCAGCAGTCACTCAAGCCACGCAGATACGCAGTATTTT.

The rearrangement uses TRBV21-1 and TRBJ1-1; TRBD1, the table's D call, was not compared with the DNA. TRBV21-1 is described as a pseudogene. The CDR3 sequence is 16 residues long. The CDR3 nucleotides are TGTGCCAGCAGCAAAACCCCGGGACAGAGGAACACTGAAGCTTTCTTT. Translating it yields CASSKTPGQRNTEAFF.

V and J are TRBV6-5 and TRBJ1-2; D perhaps matches TRBD1 (5 bases). The germline V gene has CDR1 MNHEY and CDR2 SVGAGI. The CDR3 totals 14 residues. Trimming pared 2 bases from V and 4 bases from J, leaving 11 bases between. The CDR3 DNA is TGTGCCAGCAGTTACGGGGCAGGGACCTATGGCTACACCTTC. This codes for CASSYGAGTYGYTF.

The rearrangement uses TRBV7-9 and TRBJ2-4; TRBD2 aligns across 7 bases. Germline lookup yields CDR1 SEHNR and CDR2 FQNEAQ (reference sequence). The junction had 11 bases not matched to a gene; V was cut back by 5 bases and J by 4 bases. The CDR3 is made up of 16 amino acids. CDR3 loop: CASSPFGGWAKNIQYF. Here the CDR3 DNA reads TGTGCCAGCAGCCCCTTCGGGGGGTGGGCTAAAAACATTCAGTACTTC.

The chain employs TRBV6-2 or TRBV6-3 and TRBJ2-7, with 9 bases lining up with TRBD1. V dropped 7 bases and J dropped 6; count of bases not matched to a gene: 7. CDR1 is MNHEY, CDR2 SVGEGT, per germline. The CDR3 runs 13 residues. CDR3 nucleotides: TGTGCCAGCATTGGACAGGGGAGGACCGAGCAGTACTTC. Translation: CASIGQGRTEQYF.

The V call is TRBV27, the J call TRBJ2-3, with D maybe TRBD1 (6 bases). From germline, CDR1 is MNHEY and CDR2 SMNVEV (reference sequence). V dropped 1 base and J dropped 0 bases, with 14 bases sitting between them. CDR3 length: 17 residues. CDR3 sequence (DNA): TGTGCCAGCAGTTTATTCGGGACACAAGCTAGCACAGATACGCAGTATTTT. As protein: CASSLFGTQASTDTQYF.

This chain joins TRBV6-1 and TRBJ2-3, with D possibly being TRBD2 (6 bases). The CDR3 totals 12 residues. V was clipped by 8 bases and J by 9 bases, with 15 bases between them. The germline gives CDR1 MNHNS, CDR2 SASEGT. The CDR3 loop is CASGDGGGTQYF. The CDR3 DNA reads as TGTGCCAGCGGGGATGGGGGAGGAACGCAGTATTTT.

This chain connects TRBV5-1 to TRBJ2-7; TRBD2 matches at 7 bases. The CDR3 length is 14 residues. The germline V gene encodes CDR1 SGHRS and CDR2 YFSETQ. The ends lost 4 bases at V and 0 bases at J; junction bases unmatched: 4. CDR3 in amino acids: CASSIWGGSYEQYF. As DNA, the CDR3 is TGCGCCAGCAGCATCTGGGGGGGCTCCTACGAGCAGTACTTC.

The rearrangement links TRBV9 to TRBJ2-3, with D possibly being TRBD2 (7 bases). The V gene's germline CDR1 is SGDLS and CDR2 YYNGEE. V lost 3 bases and J lost 2, with 19 bases in between. This CDR3 is 17 amino acids long. The CDR3 reads CASSAPPAGATTDTQYF. In DNA form, the CDR3 reads TGTGCCAGCAGCGCCCCCCCTGCGGGGGCTACCACAGATACGCAGTATTTT.

V is TRBV7-9 and J is TRBJ2-7; D gene uncertain. CDR1 and CDR2 from the germline V gene are SEHNR and FQNEAQ (reference sequence). The ends were cut back, 7 bases at V and 2 bases at J, with 12 bases in the middle. This CDR3 comprises 13 residues. As DNA, the CDR3 is TGTGCCAGCACCCCCGGGCCCGCCTACGAGCAGTACTTC. It translates to CASTPGPAYEQYF. Complete variable domain (other parts from reference TRBV7-9 and TRBJ2-7): DTGVSQNPRHKITKRGQNVTFRCDPISEHNRLYWYRQTLGQGPEFLTYFQNEAQLEKSRLLSDRFSAERPKGSFSTLEIQRTEQGDSAMYLCASTPGPAYEQYFGPGTRLTVT.

This clonotype was found a few times. The chain is built from TRBV20-1 and TRBJ2-1; D may be TRBD1 (5 bases). The CDR3 totals 12 residues. V dropped 3 bases and J dropped 7 bases, with 10 bases sitting between them. The germline V gene has CDR1 DFQATT and CDR2 SNEGSKA (reference sequence). Here the CDR3 DNA reads TGCAGTGCTAGTGATGGGGCAAATGAGCAGTTCTTC. Translated: CSASDGANEQFF.